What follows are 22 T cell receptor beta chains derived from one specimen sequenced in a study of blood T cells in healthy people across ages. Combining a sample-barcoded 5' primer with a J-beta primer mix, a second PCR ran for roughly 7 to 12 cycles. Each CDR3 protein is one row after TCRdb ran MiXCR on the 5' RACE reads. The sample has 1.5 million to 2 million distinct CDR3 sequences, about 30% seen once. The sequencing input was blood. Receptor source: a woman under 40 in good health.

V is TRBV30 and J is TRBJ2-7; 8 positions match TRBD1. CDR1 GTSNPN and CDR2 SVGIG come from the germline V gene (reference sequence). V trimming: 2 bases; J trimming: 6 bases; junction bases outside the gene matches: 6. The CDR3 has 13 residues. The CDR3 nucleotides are TGTGCCTGGAGTAGACAGGGGAACAGCGAGCAGTACTTC. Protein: CAWSRQGNSEQYF.

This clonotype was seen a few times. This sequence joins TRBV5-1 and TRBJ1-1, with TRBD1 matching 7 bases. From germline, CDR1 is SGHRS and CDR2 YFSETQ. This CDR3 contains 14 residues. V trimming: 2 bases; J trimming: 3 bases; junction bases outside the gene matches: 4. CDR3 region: CASSFFDRDTEAFF. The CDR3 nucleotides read TGCGCCAGCAGCTTCTTCGACAGGGACACTGAAGCTTTCTTT.

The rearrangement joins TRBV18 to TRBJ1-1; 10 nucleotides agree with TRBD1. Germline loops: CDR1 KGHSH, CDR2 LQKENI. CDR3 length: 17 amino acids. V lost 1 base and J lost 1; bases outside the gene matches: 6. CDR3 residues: CASSPRTGGLGNTEAFF. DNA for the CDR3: TGTGCCAGCTCACCACGGACAGGGGGGCTCGGGAACACTGAAGCTTTCTTT.

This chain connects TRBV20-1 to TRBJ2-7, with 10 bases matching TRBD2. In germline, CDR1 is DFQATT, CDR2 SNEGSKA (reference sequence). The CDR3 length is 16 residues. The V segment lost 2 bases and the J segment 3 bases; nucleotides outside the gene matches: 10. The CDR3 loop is CSARRGASGSGYEQYF. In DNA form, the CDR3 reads TGCAGTGCTAGAAGGGGGGCTAGCGGGAGTGGCTACGAGCAGTACTTC.

CDR3 bases: TGTGCCAGCAACGGTGATAGCAATCAGCCCCAGCATTTT. This gives the protein CASNGDSNQPQHF. The J gene is TRBJ1-5, the V gene TRBV6-6, with D unresolved. Trimming left V 7 bases short and J 0 bases short, with 7 bases between. Germline lookup yields CDR1 MNHNY and CDR2 SVGAGI (reference sequence). CDR3 length: 13 amino acids.

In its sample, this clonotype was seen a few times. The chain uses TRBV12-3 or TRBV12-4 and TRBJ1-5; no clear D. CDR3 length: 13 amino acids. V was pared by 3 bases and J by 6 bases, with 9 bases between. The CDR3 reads CASSLPAPQPQHF. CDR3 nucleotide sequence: TGTGCCAGCAGTTTGCCTGCTCCTCAGCCCCAGCATTTT.

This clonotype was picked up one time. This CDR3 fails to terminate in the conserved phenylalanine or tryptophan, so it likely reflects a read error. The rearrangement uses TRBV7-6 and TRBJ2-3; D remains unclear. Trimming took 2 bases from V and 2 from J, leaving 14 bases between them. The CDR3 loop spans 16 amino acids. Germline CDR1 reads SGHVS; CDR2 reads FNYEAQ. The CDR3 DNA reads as TGTGCCAGCAGCTTAAGTAGTCAACGTACCACAGATACGCAGTATGTT. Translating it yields CASSLSSQRTTDTQYV.

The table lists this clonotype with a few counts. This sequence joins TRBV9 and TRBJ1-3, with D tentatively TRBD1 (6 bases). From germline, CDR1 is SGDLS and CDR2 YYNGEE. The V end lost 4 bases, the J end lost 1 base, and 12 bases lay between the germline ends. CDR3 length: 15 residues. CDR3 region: CASSPTQGSGNTIYF. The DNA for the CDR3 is TGTGCCAGCAGCCCGACACAGGGTTCTGGAAACACCATATATTTT. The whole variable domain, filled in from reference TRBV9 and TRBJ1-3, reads DSGVTQTPKHLITATGQRVTLRCSPRSGDLSVYWYQQSLDQGLQFLIQYYNGEERAKGNILERFSAQQFPDLHSELNLSSLELGDSALYFCASSPTQGSGNTIYFGEGSWLTVV.

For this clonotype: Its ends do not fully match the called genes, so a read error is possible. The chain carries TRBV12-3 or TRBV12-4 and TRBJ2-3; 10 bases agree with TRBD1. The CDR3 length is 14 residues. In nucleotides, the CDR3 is TGTGCCAGCAGTTTGACAGGGGGCACAGATACGGAGTATTTT. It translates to CASSLTGGTDTEYF.

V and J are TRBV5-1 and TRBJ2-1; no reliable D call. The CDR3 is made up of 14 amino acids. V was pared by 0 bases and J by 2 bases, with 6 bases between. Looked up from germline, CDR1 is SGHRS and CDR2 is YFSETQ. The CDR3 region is CASSLVTPYNEQFF. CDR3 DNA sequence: TGCGCCAGCAGCTTGGTGACCCCCTACAATGAGCAGTTCTTC.

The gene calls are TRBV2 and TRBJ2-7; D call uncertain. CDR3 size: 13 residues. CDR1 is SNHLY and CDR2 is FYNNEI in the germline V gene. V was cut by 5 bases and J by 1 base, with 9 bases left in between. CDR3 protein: CASSNTFSYEQYF. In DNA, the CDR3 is TGTGCCAGCAGTAACACGTTTTCCTACGAGCAGTACTTC.

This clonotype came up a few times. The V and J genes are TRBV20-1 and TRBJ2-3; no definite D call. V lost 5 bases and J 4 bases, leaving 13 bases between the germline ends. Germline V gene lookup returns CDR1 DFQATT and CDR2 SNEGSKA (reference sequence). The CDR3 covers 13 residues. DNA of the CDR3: TGCAGTGCTGTGGAAACGGGCCCAGATACGCAGTATTTT. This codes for CSAVETGPDTQYF.

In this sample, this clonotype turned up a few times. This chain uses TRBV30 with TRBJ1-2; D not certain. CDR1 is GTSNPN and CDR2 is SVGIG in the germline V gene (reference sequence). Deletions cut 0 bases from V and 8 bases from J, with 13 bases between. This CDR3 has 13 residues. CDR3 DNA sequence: TGTGCCTGGAGTGTTACCGGGAATGGGGGCTACACCTTC. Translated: CAWSVTGNGGYTF.

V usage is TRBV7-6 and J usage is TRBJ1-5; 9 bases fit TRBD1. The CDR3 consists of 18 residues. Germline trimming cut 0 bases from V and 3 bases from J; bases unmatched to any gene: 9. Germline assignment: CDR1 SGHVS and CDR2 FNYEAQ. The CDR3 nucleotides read TGTGCCAGCAGCTTAGCCCGGACCGGACAGGGGCTCAATCAGCCCCAGCATTTT. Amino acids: CASSLARTGQGLNQPQHF.

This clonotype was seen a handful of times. The CDR3 region is CASSLANPGTNEQYF. Here the CDR3 DNA reads TGTGCCAGCAGCTTAGCGAATCCGGGAACCAACGAGCAGTACTTC. The chain carries TRBV7-9 and TRBJ2-7, with D maybe TRBD2 (5 bases). With 0 bases removed from V and 5 bases from J, the gap between germline ends came to 14 bases. CDR1 is SEHNR and CDR2 is FQNEAQ in the germline V gene (reference sequence). The CDR3 extends over 15 amino acids.

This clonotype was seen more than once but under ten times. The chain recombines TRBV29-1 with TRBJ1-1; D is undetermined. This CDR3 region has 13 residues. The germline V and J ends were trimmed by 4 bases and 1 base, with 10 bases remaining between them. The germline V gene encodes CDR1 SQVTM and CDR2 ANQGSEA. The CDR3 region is CSVVAVGNTEAFF. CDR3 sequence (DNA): TGCAGCGTTGTAGCCGTTGGGAACACTGAAGCTTTCTTT.

CDR3 in DNA: TGTGCCAGCAGCCCGAACGGCCGCGCAGATACGCAGTATTTT. Protein: CASSPNGRADTQYF. The chain recombines TRBV7-9 with TRBJ2-3; D is unresolved. The CDR3 runs to 14 residues. In germline, CDR1 is SEHNR, CDR2 FQNEAQ (reference sequence). The germline V and J ends were trimmed by 5 bases and 4 bases, with 13 bases remaining between them.

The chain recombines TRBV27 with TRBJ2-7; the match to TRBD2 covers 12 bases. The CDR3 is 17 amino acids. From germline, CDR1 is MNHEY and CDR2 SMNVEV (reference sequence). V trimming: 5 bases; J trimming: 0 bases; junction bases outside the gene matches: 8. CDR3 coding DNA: TGTGCCAGCAGTCCGGGACTAGCGGGCCCCCGCTCCTACGAGCAGTACTTC. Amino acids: CASSPGLAGPRSYEQYF.

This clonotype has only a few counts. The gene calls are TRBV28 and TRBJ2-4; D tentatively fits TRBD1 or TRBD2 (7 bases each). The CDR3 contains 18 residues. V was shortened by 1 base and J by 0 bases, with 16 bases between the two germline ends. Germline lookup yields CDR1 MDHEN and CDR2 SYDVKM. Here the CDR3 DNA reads TGTGCCAGCAGTTTATATGGCAGGGGGGGCCTAGCCAAAAACATTCAGTACTTC. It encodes CASSLYGRGGLAKNIQYF.

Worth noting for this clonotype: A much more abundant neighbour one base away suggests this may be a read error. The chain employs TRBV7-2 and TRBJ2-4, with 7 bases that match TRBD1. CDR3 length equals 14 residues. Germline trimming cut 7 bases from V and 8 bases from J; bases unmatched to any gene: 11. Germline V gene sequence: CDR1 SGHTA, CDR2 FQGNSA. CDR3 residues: CASNSSTGSDIQYF. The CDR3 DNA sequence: TGTGCCAGCAACTCTTCGACAGGGTCGGACATTCAGTACTTC.

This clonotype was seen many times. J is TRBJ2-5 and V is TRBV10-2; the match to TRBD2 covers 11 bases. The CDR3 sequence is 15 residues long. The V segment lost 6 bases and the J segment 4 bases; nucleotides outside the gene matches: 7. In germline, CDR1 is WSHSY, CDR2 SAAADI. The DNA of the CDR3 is TGCGCCAGCAGGACTAGCGGGATGGGGTCAGAGACCCAGTACTTC. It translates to CASRTSGMGSETQYF.

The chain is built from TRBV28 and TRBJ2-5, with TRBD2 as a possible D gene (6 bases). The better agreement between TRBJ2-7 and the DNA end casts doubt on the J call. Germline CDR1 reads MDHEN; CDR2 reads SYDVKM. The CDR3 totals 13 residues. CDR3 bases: TGTGCCAGCAGTATGGGACTGCACTGCGAGCAGTACTTC. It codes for CASSMGLHCEQYF.